The rows below give T cell receptor beta chains drawn from one sample of a study of blood T cell repertoires in COVID-19. Assay used: immunoSEQ multiplex PCR; TCRdb lists only in-frame clones, some missing. This table holds fewer than 95,000 clones, 74% found once. Sequencing was carried out using peripheral blood. These receptor sequences come from a man between 65 and 79 years old with COVID-19, enrolled during active disease. CDR3s include the opening cysteine and the closing phenylalanine or tryptophan. D genes are given only for firm matches. The size of a clone is reported for some rows only, either as once, few or many, or as a class for expanded clones.

14	TRBV28	-	TRBJ1-2	-	CASSFMTAVNGYTF	TGTGCCAGCAGTTTTATGACAGCTGTTAATGGCTACACCTTC
19	TRBV19	-	TRBJ1-1	-	CASSSDRFTQGAMNTEAFF	TGTGCCAGTAGTTCTGACAGATTCACACAAGGGGCCATGAACACTGAAGCTTTCTTT
11	TRBV6-5	-	TRBJ1-1	few	CASSQYTEAFF	TGTGCCAGCAGTCAATACACTGAAGCTTTCTTT
14	TRBV6-4	-	TRBJ2-1	-	CASSASTGLSRQFF	TGTGCCAGCAGTGCCTCAACAGGGTTATCTCGTCAGTTCTTC
17	TRBV4-3	-	TRBJ1-3	-	CASSQDYPAFSGNTIYF	TGCGCCAGCAGCCAAGACTACCCCGCGTTCTCTGGAAACACCATATATTTT
14	TRBV6-5	TRBD1	TRBJ1-1	once	CASSSGQRNTEAFF	TGTGCCAGCAGTTCGGGACAGCGGAACACTGAAGCTTTCTTT
15	TRBV28	-	TRBJ1-2	-	CASSVTSTVEGGYTF	TGTGCCAGCAGTGTTACCTCTACAGTTGAAGGTGGCTACACCTTC
12	TRBV28	-	TRBJ2-7	-	CASRETDREQYF	TGTGCCAGCAGGGAGACCGACAGGGAGCAGTACTTC
12	TRBV6-6	TRBD1	TRBJ1-2	-	CASNRGTRDYTF	TGTGCCAGCAACAGGGGGACCAGGGACTACACCTTC
15	TRBV7-2	-	TRBJ2-7	-	CASSFDYSRVNEQYF	TGTGCCAGCAGCTTCGACTATTCGAGGGTCAACGAGCAGTACTTC
13	TRBV6-6	TRBD2	TRBJ2-7	-	CASRTSDSYEQYF	TGTGCCAGCAGAACTAGCGACTCCTACGAGCAGTACTTC
13	TRBV6-5	-	TRBJ2-5	-	CASSTRRQETQYF	TGTGCCAGCAGTACGCGGCGCCAAGAGACCCAGTACTTC
20	TRBV1	-	TRBJ2-3	-	CTSSQGPLRDIETNTDTQYF	TGCACCAGCAGCCAAGGGCCCCTTCGAGACATAGAGACGAACACAGATACGCAGTATTTT
14	TRBV3-1/TRBV3-2	-	TRBJ1-1	-	CASSQGGWGAEAFF	TGTGCCAGCAGCCAGGGGGGATGGGGCGCTGAAGCTTTCTTT
15	TRBV28	TRBD2	TRBJ2-2	-	CASSRLAGGTGELFF	TGTGCCAGCAGTCGACTAGCGGGAGGGACCGGGGAGCTGTTTTTT
14	TRBV28	-	TRBJ1-6	-	CASSFPAGNSPLHF	TGTGCCAGCAGTTTCCCGGCGGGAAATTCACCCCTCCACTTT
14	TRBV2	TRBD2	TRBJ2-1	-	CASRETSGYNEQFF	TGTGCCAGCAGGGAGACTAGCGGTTACAATGAGCAGTTCTTC
18	TRBV21-1	-	TRBJ1-2	-	CASSKKDRTMFDMISYTF	TGTGCCAGCAGCAAAAAGGACAGGACCATGTTCGACATGATTAGCTACACCTTC
14	TRBV6-4	-	TRBJ1-5	many	CASSPIYSNQPQHF	TGTGCCAGCTCCCCTATCTATAGCAATCAGCCCCAGCATTTT
15	TRBV24-1	-	TRBJ1-5	-	CATRGSGGSNQPQHF	TGTGCCACCAGAGGGAGTGGAGGGAGCAATCAGCCCCAGCATTTT
13	TRBV7-9	TRBD1	TRBJ1-1	-	CASSSGQEYEAFF	TGTGCCAGCAGCTCAGGACAGGAATATGAAGCTTTCTTT
12	TRBV6-5	-	TRBJ1-6	-	CASSYVNSPLHF	TGTGCCAGCAGTTACGTAAATTCACCCCTCCACTTT
15	TRBV19	TRBD1	TRBJ2-1	-	CASSITPGGANEQFF	TGTGCCAGTAGTATCACCCCAGGGGGAGCGAATGAGCAGTTCTTC
12	TRBV7-9	-	TRBJ2-2	few	CASSFFAGELFF	TGTGCCAGCAGCTTTTTCGCCGGGGAGCTGTTTTTT
18	TRBV7-2	TRBD2	TRBJ2-3	few	CASSLELAGGFLTDTQYF	TGTGCCAGCAGCTTAGAACTAGCGGGAGGGTTCCTCACAGATACGCAGTATTTT
17	TRBV15	TRBD2	TRBJ2-5	-	CATSRDSRTSEQETQYF	TGTGCCACCAGCAGAGATTCGAGGACTAGCGAACAAGAGACCCAGTACTTC
15	TRBV6-5	-	TRBJ1-6	-	CASSYSNRADSPLHF	TGTGCCAGCAGTTACTCGAACAGGGCTGATTCACCCCTCCACTTT
13	TRBV5-6	-	TRBJ2-7	-	CASSGTGSYEQYF	TGTGCCAGCAGCGGAACGGGTTCCTACGAGCAGTACTTC
14	TRBV5-1	-	TRBJ1-5	once	CASSLGGGGLAQHF	TGCGCCAGCAGCTTGGGTGGCGGGGGGTTGGCCCAGCATTTT
13	TRBV12-3/TRBV12-4	-	TRBJ2-7	-	CASSLVEGDEQYF	TGTGCCAGCAGTTTAGTGGAGGGCGACGAGCAGTACTTC
16	TRBV2	TRBD1	TRBJ1-2	once	CASSDGDRGHRSGYTF	TGTGCCAGCAGTGACGGGGACAGGGGGCATAGAAGTGGCTACACCTTC
13	TRBV28	-	TRBJ1-1	-	CASSPPENTEAFF	TGTGCCAGCAGCCCCCCAGAGAACACTGAAGCTTTCTTT
18	TRBV4-3	-	TRBJ1-6	-	CASSQDMSILGENSPLHF	TGCGCCAGCAGCCAAGATATGAGTATTCTCGGGGAAAATTCACCCCTCCACTTT
16	TRBV5-8	TRBD2	TRBJ2-1	-	CASSPRAGGPYNEQFF	TGTGCCAGCAGCCCTCGAGCGGGAGGGCCGTACAATGAGCAGTTCTTC
15	TRBV3-1/TRBV3-2	-	TRBJ2-5	-	CASSQNPGKQETQYF	TGTGCCAGCAGCCAAAATCCGGGGAAACAAGAGACCCAGTACTTC
15	TRBV5-6	TRBD2	TRBJ2-5	-	CASTRGGGYQETQYF	TGTGCCAGCACCCGGGGGGGCGGTTACCAAGAGACCCAGTACTTC
15	TRBV7-9	TRBD1	TRBJ2-7	-	CASSLLGQGLDEQYF	TGTGCCAGCAGCCTCCTGGGACAGGGGCTCGACGAGCAGTACTTC
15	TRBV27	-	TRBJ1-1	-	CASSFGGAKNTEAFF	TGTGCCAGCAGTTTCGGGGGGGCGAAGAACACTGAAGCTTTCTTT
13	TRBV4-1	-	TRBJ2-3	-	CASSPNGFDTQYF	TGCGCCAGCAGCCCCAACGGGTTCGATACGCAGTATTTT
14	TRBV15	-	TRBJ2-5	-	CATSRPSGGGTQYF	TGTGCCACCAGCAGGCCTAGCGGAGGGGGGACCCAGTACTTC
16	TRBV28	-	TRBJ1-5	-	CASSSNLILSNQPQHF	TGTGCCAGCAGTTCAAACCTCATACTTAGCAATCAGCCCCAGCATTTT
16	TRBV28	TRBD1	TRBJ2-7	-	CASSPAGDRDSYEQYF	TGTGCCAGCAGTCCCGCTGGGGACAGGGACTCCTACGAGCAGTACTTC
14	TRBV4-3	TRBD2	TRBJ2-3	-	CASSLAGGTDTQYF	TGCGCCAGCAGCCTAGCGGGAGGGACAGATACGCAGTATTTT
13	TRBV29-1	TRBD2	TRBJ2-7	-	CSVSQASGTEQYF	TGCAGCGTTTCACAGGCTAGCGGGACCGAGCAGTACTTC
12	TRBV7-2	-	TRBJ1-5	few	CASSLQGQPQHF	TGTGCCAGCAGCCTACAGGGTCAGCCCCAGCATTTT
15	TRBV28	TRBD1	TRBJ1-1	-	CASSPTTGGVGEAFF	TGTGCCAGCAGTCCGACGACAGGGGGCGTTGGTGAAGCTTTCTTT
13	TRBV7-2	TRBD1	TRBJ2-7	-	CASSSSQGVGQYF	TGTGCCAGCAGTTCCAGCCAGGGGGTGGGGCAGTACTTC
15	TRBV6-5	-	TRBJ1-3	-	CASSYGHFSGNTIYF	TGTGCCAGCAGCTACGGACATTTCTCTGGAAACACCATATATTTT
16	TRBV28	TRBD2	TRBJ2-5	-	CASSQTGTSGEETQYF	TGTGCCAGCAGTCAGACCGGGACTAGCGGGGAAGAGACCCAGTACTTC
15	TRBV11-3	TRBD1	TRBJ2-1	few	CASSPQGAQDNEQFF	TGTGCCAGCAGCCCCCAGGGGGCGCAGGACAATGAGCAGTTCTTC
13	TRBV28	TRBD1	TRBJ2-7	-	CASSRQGPYEQYF	TGTGCCAGCAGTCGACAGGGTCCCTACGAGCAGTACTTC
14	TRBV6-5	TRBD2	TRBJ2-7	-	CASSPGLAAREQYF	TGTGCCAGCAGCCCCGGACTAGCGGCCAGGGAGCAGTACTTC
12	TRBV29-1	TRBD1	TRBJ1-1	-	CSGSDRGTEAFF	TGCAGCGGGTCGGACAGGGGCACTGAAGCTTTCTTT